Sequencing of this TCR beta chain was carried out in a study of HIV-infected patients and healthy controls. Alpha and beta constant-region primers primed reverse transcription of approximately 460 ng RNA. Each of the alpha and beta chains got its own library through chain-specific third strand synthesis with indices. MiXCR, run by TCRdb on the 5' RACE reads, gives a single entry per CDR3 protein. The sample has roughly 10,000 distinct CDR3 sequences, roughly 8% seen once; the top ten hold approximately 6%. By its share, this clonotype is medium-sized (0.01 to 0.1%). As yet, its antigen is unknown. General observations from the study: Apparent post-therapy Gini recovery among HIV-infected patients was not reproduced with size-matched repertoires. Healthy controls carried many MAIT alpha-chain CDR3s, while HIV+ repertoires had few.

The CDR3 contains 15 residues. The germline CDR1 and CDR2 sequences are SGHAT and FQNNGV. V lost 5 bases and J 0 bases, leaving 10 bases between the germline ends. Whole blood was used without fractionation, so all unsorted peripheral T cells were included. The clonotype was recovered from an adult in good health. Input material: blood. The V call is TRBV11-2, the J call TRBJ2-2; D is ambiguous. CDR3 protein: CASSPPLANTGELFF. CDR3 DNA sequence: TGTGCCAGCAGCCCTCCGCTCGCGAACACCGGGGAGCTGTTTTTT.